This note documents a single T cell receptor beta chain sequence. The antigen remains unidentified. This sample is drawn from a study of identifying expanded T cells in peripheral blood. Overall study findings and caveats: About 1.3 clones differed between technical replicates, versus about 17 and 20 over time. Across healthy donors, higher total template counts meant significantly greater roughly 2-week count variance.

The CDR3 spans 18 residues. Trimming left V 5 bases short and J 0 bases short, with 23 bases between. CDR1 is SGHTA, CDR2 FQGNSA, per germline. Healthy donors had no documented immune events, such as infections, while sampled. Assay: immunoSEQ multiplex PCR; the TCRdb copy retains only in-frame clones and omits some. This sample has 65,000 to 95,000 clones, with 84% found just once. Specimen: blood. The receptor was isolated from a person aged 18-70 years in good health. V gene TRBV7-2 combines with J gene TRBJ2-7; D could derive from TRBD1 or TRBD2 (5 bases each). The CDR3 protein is CASSPPGRFRVSSYEQYF. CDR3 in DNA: TGTGCCAGCAGCCCCCCGGGAAGGTTCAGGGTAAGCTCCTACGAGCAGTACTTC.